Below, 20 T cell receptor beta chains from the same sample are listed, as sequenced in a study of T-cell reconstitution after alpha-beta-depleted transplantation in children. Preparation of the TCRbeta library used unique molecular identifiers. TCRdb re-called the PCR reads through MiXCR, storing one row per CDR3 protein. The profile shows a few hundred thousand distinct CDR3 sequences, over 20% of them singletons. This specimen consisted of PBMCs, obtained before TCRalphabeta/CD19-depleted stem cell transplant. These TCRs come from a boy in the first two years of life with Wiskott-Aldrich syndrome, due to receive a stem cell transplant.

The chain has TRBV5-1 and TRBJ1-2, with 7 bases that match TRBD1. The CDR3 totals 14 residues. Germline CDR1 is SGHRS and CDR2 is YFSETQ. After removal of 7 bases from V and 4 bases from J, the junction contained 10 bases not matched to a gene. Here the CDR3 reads CASGPGGVIYGYTF. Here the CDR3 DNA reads TGCGCCAGCGGCCCAGGGGGAGTGATCTATGGCTACACCTTC.

CDR3 residues: CASSYGIGDEEQFF. The CDR3 DNA is TGTGCCAGCAGTTATGGTATAGGGGACGAAGAGCAGTTCTTC. The J gene is TRBJ2-1, the V gene TRBV6-2 or TRBV6-3; D assignment may be TRBD1 or TRBD2 (5 bases each). Trimming removed 3 bases from V and 10 bases from J, with 16 bases in between. Germline V gene data show CDR1 as MNHEY and CDR2 as SVGEGT. The CDR3 contains 14 residues.

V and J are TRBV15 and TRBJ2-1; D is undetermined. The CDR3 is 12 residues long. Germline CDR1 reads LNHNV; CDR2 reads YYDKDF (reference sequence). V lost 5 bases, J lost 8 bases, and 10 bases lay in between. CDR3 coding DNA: TGTGCCACCAGCCGCCGACCCGATGAGCAGTTCTTC. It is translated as CATSRRPDEQFF.

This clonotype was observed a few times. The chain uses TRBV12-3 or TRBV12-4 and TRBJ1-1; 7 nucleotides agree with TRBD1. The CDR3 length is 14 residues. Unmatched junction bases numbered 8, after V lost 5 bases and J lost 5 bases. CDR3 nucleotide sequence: TGTGCCAGCAGTCCGGAGACAGGGCGGACTGAAGCTTTCTTT. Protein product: CASSPETGRTEAFF.

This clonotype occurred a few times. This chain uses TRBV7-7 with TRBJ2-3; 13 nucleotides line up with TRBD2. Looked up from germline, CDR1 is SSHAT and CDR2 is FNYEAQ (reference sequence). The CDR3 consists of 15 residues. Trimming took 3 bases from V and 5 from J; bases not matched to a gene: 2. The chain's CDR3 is CASSFGTSGKDTQYF. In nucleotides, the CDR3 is TGTGCCAGCAGCTTCGGGACTAGCGGGAAAGATACGCAGTATTTT.

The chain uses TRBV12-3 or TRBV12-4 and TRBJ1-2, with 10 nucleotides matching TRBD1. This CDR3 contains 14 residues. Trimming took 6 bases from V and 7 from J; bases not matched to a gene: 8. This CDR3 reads CASSWGQGPGGYTF. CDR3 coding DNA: TGTGCCAGCAGCTGGGGACAGGGGCCGGGTGGCTACACCTTC.

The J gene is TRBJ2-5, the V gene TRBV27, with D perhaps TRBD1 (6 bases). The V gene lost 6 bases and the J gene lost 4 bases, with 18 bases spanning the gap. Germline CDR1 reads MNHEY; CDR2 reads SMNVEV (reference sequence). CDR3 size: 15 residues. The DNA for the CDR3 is TGTGCCAGCAGAAATAGGGGGTTCAATTTAGAGACCCAGTACTTC. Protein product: CASRNRGFNLETQYF.

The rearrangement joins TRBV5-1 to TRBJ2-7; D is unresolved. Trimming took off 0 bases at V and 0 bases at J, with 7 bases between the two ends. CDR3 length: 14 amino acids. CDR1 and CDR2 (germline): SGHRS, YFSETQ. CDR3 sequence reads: CASSLGPSSYEQYF. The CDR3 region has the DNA TGCGCCAGCAGCTTGGGACCGAGCTCCTACGAGCAGTACTTC.

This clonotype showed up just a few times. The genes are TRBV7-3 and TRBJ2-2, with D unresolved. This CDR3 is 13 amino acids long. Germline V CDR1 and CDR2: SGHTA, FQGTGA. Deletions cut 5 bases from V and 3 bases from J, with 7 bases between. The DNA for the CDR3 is TGTGCCAGCAGCCAGCTACACACCGGGGAGCTGTTTTTT. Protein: CASSQLHTGELFF.

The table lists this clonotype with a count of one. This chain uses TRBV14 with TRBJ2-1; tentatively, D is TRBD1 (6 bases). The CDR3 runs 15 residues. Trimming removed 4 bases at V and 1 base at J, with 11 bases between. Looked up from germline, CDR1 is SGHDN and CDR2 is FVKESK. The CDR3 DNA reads TGTGCCAGCAGCCCAGGGGTGACATCCTACAATGAGCAGTTCTTC. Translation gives CASSPGVTSYNEQFF. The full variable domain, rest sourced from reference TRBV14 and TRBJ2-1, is EAGVTQFPSHSVIEKGQTVTLRCDPISGHDNLYWYRRVMGKEIKFLLHFVKESKQDESGMPNNRFLAERTGGTYSTLKVQPAELEDSGVYFCASSPGVTSYNEQFFGPGTRLTVL.

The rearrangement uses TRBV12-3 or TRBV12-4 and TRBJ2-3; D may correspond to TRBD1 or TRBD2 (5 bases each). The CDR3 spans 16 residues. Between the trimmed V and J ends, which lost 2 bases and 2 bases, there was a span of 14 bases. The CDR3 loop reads CASSLRTGRFTDTQYF. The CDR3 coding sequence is TGTGCCAGCAGTTTAAGGACGGGACGGTTCACAGATACGCAGTATTTT.

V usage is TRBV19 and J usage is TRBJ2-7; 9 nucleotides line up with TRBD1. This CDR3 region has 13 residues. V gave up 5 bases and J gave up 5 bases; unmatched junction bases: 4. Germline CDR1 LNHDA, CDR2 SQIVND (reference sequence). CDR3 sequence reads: CASSLQGAHEQYF. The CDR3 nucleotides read TGTGCCAGTAGTCTACAGGGGGCCCACGAGCAGTACTTC.

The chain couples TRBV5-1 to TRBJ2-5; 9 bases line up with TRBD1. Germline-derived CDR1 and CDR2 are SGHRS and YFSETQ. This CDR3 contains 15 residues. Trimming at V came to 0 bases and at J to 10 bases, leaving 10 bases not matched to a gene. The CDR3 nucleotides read TGCGCCAGCAGCTTGGGACAGGGGGTGCTTCAGGGCCAGTACTTC. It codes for CASSLGQGVLQGQYF.

The CDR3 region is CSATITSGSNLMYEQYF. The CDR3 DNA reads TGCAGTGCTACAATAACTAGCGGGAGTAATCTCATGTACGAGCAGTACTTC. The rearrangement links TRBV20-1 to TRBJ2-7; 11 bases line up with TRBD2. The V gene end was trimmed by 4 bases and the J gene end by 4 bases; junction bases not matched to a gene: 15. The germline V gene has CDR1 DFQATT and CDR2 SNEGSKA (reference sequence). This CDR3 contains 17 residues.

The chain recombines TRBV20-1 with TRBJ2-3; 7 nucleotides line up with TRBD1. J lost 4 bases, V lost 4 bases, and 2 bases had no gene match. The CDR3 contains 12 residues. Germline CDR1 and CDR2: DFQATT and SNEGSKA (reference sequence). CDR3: CSATTGADTQYF. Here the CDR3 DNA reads TGCAGTGCTACCACAGGGGCAGATACGCAGTATTTT.

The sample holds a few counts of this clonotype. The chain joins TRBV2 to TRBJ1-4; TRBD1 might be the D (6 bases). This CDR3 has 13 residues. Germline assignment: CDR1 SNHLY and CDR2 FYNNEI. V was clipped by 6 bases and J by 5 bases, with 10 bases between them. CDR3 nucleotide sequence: TGTGCCAGCAGATGGACAGAAAATGAAAAACTGTTTTTT. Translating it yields CASRWTENEKLFF.

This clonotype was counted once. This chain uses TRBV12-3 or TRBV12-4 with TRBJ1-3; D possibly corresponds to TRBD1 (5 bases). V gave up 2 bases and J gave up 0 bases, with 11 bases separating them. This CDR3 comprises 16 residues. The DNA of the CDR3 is TGTGCCAGCAGTTTAACAGGCATGAGCTCTGGAAACACCATATATTTT. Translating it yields CASSLTGMSSGNTIYF.

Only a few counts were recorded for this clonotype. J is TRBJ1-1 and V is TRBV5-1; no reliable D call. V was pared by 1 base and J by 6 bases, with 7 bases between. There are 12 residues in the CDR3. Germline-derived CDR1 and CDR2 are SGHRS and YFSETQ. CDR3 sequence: CASSLYGAEAFF. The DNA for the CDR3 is TGCGCCAGCAGCTTGTATGGGGCTGAAGCTTTCTTT. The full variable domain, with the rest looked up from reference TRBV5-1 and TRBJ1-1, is KAGVTQTPRYLIKTRGQQVTLSCSPISGHRSVSWYQQTPGQGLQFLFEYFSETQRNKGNFPGRFSGRQFSNSRSEMNVSTLELGDSALYLCASSLYGAEAFFGQGTRLTVV.

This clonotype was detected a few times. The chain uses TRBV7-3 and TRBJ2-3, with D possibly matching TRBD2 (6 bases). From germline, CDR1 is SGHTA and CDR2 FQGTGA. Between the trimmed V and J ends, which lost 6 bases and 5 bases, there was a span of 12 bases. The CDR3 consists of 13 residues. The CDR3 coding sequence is TGTGCCAGCAGTCGGCGGGATGGAGATACGCAGTATTTT. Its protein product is CASSRRDGDTQYF.

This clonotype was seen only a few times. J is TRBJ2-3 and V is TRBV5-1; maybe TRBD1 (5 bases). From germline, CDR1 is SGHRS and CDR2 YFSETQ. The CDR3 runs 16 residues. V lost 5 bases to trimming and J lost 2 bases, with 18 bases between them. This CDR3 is CASSPMTASATDTQYF. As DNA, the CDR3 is TGCGCCAGCAGTCCGATGACAGCCTCCGCCACAGATACGCAGTATTTT.